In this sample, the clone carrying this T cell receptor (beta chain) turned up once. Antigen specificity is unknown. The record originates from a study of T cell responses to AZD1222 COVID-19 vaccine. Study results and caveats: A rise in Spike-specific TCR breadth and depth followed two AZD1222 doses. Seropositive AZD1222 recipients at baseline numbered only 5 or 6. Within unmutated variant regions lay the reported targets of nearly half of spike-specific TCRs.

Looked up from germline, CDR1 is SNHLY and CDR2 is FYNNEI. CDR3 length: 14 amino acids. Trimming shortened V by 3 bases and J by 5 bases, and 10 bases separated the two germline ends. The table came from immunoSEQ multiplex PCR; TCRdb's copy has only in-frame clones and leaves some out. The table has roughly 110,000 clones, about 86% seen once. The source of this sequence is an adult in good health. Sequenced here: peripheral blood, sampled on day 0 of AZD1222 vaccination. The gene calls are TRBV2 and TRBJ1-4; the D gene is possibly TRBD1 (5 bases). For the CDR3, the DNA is TGTGCCAGCAGTGATGACAGAAAAAATGAAAAACTGTTTTTT. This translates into CASSDDRKNEKLFF.